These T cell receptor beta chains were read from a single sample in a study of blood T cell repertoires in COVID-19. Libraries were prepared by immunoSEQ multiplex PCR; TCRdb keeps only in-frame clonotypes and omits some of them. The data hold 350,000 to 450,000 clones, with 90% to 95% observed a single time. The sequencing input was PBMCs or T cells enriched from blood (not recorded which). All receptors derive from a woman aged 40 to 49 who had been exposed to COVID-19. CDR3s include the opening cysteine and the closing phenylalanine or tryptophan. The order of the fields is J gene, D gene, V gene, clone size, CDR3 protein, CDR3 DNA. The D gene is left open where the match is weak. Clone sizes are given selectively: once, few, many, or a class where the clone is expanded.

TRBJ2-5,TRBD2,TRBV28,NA,CASSLFSVIAGGQYF,TGTGCCAGCAGTTTATTTTCCGTTATAGCGGGGGGGCAGTACTTC
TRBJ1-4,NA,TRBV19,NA,CASSIERGRDNEKLFF,TGTGCCAGTAGTATAGAAAGAGGGAGAGATAATGAAAAACTGTTTTTT
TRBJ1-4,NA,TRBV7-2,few,CASSRSGPTNEKLFF,TGTGCCAGCAGCCGGAGTGGTCCGACTAATGAAAAACTGTTTTTT
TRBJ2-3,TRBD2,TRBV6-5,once,CASDPGLANTDTQYF,TGTGCCAGCGATCCGGGACTAGCGAACACAGATACGCAGTATTTT
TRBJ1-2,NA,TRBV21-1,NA,CASSNRRGAWGYTF,TGTGCCAGCAGCAATCGGCGGGGGGCTTGGGGCTACACCTTC
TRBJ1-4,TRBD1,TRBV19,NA,CASHVSRGLGNEKLFF,TGTGCCAGCCATGTTTCTAGGGGGCTAGGTAATGAAAAACTGTTTTTT
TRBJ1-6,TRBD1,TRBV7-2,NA,CASSPNRGSSPLHF,TGTGCCAGCAGCCCCAACAGGGGGAGTTCACCCCTCCACTTT
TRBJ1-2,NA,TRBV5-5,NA,CASSLTANNYGYTF,TGTGCCAGCAGCCTGACAGCGAATAACTATGGCTACACCTTC
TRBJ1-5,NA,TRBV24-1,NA,CATSSTGSRNQPQHF,TGTGCCACCAGTTCAACAGGATCCCGGAATCAGCCCCAGCATTTT
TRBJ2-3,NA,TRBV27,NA,CASIEASSTDTQYF,TGTGCCAGCATCGAGGCTTCTAGCACAGATACGCAGTATTTT
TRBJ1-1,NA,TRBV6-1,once,CASSDRASMNTEAFF,TGTGCCAGCAGTGATCGCGCGTCGATGAACACTGAAGCTTTCTTT
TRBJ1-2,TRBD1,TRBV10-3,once,CAISATGTGGLGGYTF,TGTGCCATCAGTGCAACCGGGACAGGGGGCCTTGGTGGCTACACCTTC
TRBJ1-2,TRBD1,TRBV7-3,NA,CASSAGTDDTNYGYTF,TGTGCCAGCAGCGCCGGGACAGACGATACTAACTATGGCTACACCTTC
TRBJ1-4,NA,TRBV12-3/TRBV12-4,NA,CASSFREKLFF,TGTGCCAGCAGTTTTCGGGAAAAACTGTTTTTT
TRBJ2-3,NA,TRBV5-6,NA,CASSLLEADTQYF,TGTGCCAGCAGCTTACTAGAGGCGGATACGCAGTATTTT
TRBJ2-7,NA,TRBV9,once,CASSVGASSYEQYF,TGTGCCAGCAGCGTAGGGGCAAGCTCCTACGAGCAGTACTTC
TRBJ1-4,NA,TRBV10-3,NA,CAIQGSAREKLFF,TGTGCCATACAGGGTTCCGCGCGCGAGAAACTGTTTTTT
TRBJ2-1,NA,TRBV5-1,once,CASSLAIGGPNEQFF,TGCGCCAGCAGCTTGGCTATCGGCGGTCCCAATGAGCAGTTCTTC
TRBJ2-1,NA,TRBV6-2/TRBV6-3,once,CASSYHPTESSYNEQFF,TGTGCCAGCAGTTACCATCCGACGGAGAGCTCCTACAATGAGCAGTTCTTC
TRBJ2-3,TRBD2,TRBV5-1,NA,CASSSLAGGADTQYF,TGCGCCAGCAGTTCCCTAGCGGGGGGAGCAGATACGCAGTATTTT
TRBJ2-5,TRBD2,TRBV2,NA,CASSYSGGGETQYF,TGTGCCAGCAGTTATAGCGGGGGAGGAGAGACCCAGTACTTC
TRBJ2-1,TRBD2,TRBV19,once,CASTGTSGGEYNEQFF,TGTGCCAGTACCGGGACTAGCGGGGGGGAATACAATGAGCAGTTCTTC
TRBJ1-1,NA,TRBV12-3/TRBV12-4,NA,CASRGQDTEAFF,TGTGCCAGCAGGGGGCAGGACACTGAAGCTTTCTTT
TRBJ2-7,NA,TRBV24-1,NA,CATSGNRNEQYF,TGTGCCACCAGTGGTAACAGGAACGAGCAGTACTTC
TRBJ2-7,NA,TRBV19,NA,CATSLWGAGGYEQYF,TGTGCCACCTCACTATGGGGGGCAGGGGGGTACGAGCAGTACTTC
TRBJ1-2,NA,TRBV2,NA,CASSEWSSPNYGYTF,TGTGCCAGCAGTGAATGGAGTAGTCCTAACTATGGCTACACCTTC
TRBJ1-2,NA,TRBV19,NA,CASRARGDSNYGYTF,TGTGCCAGCCGGGCGCGGGGGGATTCCAACTATGGCTACACCTTC
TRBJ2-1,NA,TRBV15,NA,CATSITSGRSYNEQFF,TGTGCCACCAGCATTACGTCAGGGAGGTCCTACAATGAGCAGTTCTTC
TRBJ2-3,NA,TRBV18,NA,CASSPPTTGTQYF,TGTGCCAGCTCACCCCCGACCACGGGTACGCAGTATTTT
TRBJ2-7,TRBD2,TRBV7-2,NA,CASSPTSGTPSYEQYF,TGTGCCAGCAGCCCCACTAGCGGGACTCCCTCCTACGAGCAGTACTTC
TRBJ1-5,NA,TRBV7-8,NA,CASSLDTRYQPQHF,TGTGCCAGCAGCTTGGACACCCGATACCAGCCCCAGCATTTT
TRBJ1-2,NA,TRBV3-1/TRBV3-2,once,CASSHIRSGETNYGYTF,TGTGCCAGCAGCCACATTAGGTCAGGGGAAACTAACTATGGCTACACCTTC
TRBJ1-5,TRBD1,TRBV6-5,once,CASSDRDESNQPQHF,TGTGCCAGCAGCGACAGGGATGAAAGCAATCAGCCCCAGCATTTT
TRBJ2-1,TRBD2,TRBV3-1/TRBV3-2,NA,CASSQEIRGTSGTNSYNEQFF,TGTGCCAGCAGCCAAGAAATCCGTGGGACTAGCGGGACCAACTCCTACAATGAGCAGTTCTTC
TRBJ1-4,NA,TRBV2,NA,CASSNIQGSNEKLFF,TGTGCCAGCAGTAACATTCAGGGGTCTAATGAAAAACTGTTTTTT
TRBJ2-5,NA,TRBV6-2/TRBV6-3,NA,CASSYLDRGFLYRETQYF,TGTGCCAGCAGTTACCTCGACCGGGGGTTTTTGTATAGAGAGACCCAGTACTTC
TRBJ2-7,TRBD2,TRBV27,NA,CASSWGDLAGDIHEQYF,TGTGCCAGCAGTTGGGGGGATTTGGCGGGAGATATCCACGAGCAGTACTTC
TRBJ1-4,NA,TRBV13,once,CASSLSGAYTNEKLFF,TGTGCCAGCAGCTTATCAGGGGCGTACACTAATGAAAAACTGTTTTTT
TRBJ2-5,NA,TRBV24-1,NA,CATSWTGETQYF,TGTGCCACCTCGTGGACGGGGGAGACCCAGTACTTC
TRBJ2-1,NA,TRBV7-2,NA,CASSPTGLAVDEQFF,TGTGCCAGCAGCCCAACCGGCCTAGCCGTCGATGAGCAGTTCTTC
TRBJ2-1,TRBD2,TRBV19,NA,CASSWGGILDNEQFF,TGTGCCAGTAGTTGGGGGGGGATACTAGACAATGAGCAGTTCTTC
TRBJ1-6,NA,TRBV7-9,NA,CASSLETGGGSPLHF,TGTGCCAGCAGCTTAGAGACGGGCGGAGGTTCACCCCTCCACTTT
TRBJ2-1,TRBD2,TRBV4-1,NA,CASSARLAGGRDEQFF,TGCGCCAGCAGCGCCCGACTAGCGGGAGGCAGGGATGAGCAGTTCTTC
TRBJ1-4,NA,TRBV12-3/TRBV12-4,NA,CASTGGPRELFF,TGTGCCAGCACCGGGGGACCCCGGGAACTGTTTTTT
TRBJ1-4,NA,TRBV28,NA,CASSLISGGNEKLFF,TGTGCCAGCAGTTTAATTTCTGGCGGTAATGAAAAACTGTTTTTT
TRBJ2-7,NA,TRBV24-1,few,CATSVQHRSYEQYF,TGTGCCACCAGTGTACAGCACCGCTCCTACGAGCAGTACTTC
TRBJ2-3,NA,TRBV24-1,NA,CATSDFRTDTQYF,TGTGCCACCAGTGATTTTCGGACAGATACGCAGTATTTT
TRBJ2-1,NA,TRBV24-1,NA,CATSDLRGGNEQFF,TGTGCCACCAGTGATTTGAGGGGTGGGAATGAGCAGTTCTTC
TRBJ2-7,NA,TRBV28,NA,CASGTSSYEQYF,TGTGCCAGCGGGACTTCTTCCTACGAGCAGTACTTC
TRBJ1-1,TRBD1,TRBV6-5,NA,CASSWDSEAFF,TGTGCCAGCAGTTGGGACAGTGAAGCTTTCTTT